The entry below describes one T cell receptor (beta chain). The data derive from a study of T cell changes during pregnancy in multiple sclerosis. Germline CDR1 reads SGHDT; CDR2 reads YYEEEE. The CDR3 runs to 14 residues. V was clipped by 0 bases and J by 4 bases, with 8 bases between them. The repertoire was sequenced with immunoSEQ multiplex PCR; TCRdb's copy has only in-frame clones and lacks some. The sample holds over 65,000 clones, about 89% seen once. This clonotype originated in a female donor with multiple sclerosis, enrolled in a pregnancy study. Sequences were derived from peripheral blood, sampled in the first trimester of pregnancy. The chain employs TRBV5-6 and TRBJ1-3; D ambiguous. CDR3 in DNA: TGTGCCAGCAGCTTGGGGTCGCGGGGAAACACCATATATTTT. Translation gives CASSLGSRGNTIYF. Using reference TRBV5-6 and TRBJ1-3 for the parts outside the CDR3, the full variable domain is DAGVTQSPTHLIKTRGQQVTLRCSPKSGHDTVSWYQQALGQGPQFIFQYYEEEERQRGNFPDRFSGHQFPNYSSELNVNALLLGDSALYLCASSLGSRGNTIYFGEGSWLTVV.